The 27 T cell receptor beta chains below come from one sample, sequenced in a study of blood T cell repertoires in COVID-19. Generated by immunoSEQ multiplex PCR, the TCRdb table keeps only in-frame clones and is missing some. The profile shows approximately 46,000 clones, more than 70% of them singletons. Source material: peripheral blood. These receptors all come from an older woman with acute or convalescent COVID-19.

This CDR3 is CASSLWGDEQYF. In nucleotides, the CDR3 is TGTGCCAGCAGTTTATGGGGGGACGAGCAGTACTTC. This rearrangement joins TRBV12-3 or TRBV12-4 to TRBJ2-7; weak D call: TRBD2 (6 bases). The CDR3 sequence is 12 residues long. The V and J ends lost 2 bases and 5 bases respectively, with 7 bases between them.

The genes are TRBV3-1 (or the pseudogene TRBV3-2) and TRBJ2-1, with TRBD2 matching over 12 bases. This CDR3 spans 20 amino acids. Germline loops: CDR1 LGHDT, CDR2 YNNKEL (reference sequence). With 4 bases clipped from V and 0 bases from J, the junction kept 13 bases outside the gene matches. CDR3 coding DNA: TGTGCCAGCAGCCCTCTAGGGGCTAGCGGGAGGGGGATCTCCTACAATGAGCAGTTCTTC. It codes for CASSPLGASGRGISYNEQFF.

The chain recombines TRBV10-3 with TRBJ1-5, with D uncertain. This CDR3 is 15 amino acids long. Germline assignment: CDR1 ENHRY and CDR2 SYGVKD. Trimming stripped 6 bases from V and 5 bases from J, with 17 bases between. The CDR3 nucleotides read TGTGCCATCAGCGATTCCTCCTCTAGGCATCAGCCCCAGCATTTT. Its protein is CAISDSSSRHQPQHF.

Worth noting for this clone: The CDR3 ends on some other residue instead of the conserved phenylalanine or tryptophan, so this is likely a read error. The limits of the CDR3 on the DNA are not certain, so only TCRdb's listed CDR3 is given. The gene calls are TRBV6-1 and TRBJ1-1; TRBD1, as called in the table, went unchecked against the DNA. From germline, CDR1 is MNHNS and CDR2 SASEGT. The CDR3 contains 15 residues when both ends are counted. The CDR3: CASSEEIEYRDSLYG.

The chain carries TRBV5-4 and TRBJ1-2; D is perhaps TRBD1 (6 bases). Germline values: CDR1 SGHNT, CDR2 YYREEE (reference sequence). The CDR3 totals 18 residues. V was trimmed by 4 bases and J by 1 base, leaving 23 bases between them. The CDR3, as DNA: TGTGCCAGCAGCGGAACGACAGGCCCTAGGCAACTTAACTATGGCTACACCTTC. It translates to CASSGTTGPRQLNYGYTF.

The CDR3 DNA sequence: TGCGCCAGCAGCCCGGGGGGAGCTAATTCACCCCTCCACTTT. Translation: CASSPGGANSPLHF. V usage is TRBV5-1 and J usage is TRBJ1-6; a possible D gene is TRBD1 (5 bases). The germline V gene has CDR1 SGHRS and CDR2 YFSETQ. V lost 4 bases and J lost 6, with 11 bases in between. The CDR3 loop spans 14 amino acids.

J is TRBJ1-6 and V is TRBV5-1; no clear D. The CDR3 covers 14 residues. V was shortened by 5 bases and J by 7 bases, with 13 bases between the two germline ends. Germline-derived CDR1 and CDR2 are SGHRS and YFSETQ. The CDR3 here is CASSGAGGNSPLHF. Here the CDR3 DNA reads TGCGCCAGCAGTGGCGCGGGAGGGAATTCACCCCTCCACTTT.

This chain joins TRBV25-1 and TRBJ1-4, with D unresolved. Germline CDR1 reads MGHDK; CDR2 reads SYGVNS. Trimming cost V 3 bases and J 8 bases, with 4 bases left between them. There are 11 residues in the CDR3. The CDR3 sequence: CASSDQEKLFF. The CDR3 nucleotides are TGTGCCAGCAGTGACCAAGAAAAACTGTTTTTT.

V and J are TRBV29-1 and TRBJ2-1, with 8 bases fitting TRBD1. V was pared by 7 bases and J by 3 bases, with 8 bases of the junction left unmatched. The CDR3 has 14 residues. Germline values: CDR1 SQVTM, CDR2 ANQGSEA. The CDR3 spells CSAGQGAGYNEQFF. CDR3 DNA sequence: TGCAGCGCAGGACAGGGAGCGGGCTACAATGAGCAGTTCTTC.

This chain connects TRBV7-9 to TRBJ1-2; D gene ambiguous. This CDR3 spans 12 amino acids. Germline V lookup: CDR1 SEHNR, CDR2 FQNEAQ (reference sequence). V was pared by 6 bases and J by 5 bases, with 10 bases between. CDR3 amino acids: CASSFEEYGYTF. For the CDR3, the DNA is TGTGCCAGCAGTTTTGAGGAGTATGGCTACACCTTC.

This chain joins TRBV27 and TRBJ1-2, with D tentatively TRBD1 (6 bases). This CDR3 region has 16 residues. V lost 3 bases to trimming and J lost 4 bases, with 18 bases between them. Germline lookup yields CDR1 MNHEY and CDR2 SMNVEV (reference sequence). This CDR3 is CASSLIGGARIYGYTF. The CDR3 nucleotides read TGTGCCAGCAGTTTGATCGGGGGGGCGCGTATCTATGGCTACACCTTC.

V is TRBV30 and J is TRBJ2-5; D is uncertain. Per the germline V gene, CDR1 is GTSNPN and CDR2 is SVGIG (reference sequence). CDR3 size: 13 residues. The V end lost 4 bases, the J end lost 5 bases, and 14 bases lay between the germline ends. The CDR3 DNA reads TGTGCCTGGACCAGTGGAGTTACCGAGACCCAGTACTTC. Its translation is CAWTSGVTETQYF.

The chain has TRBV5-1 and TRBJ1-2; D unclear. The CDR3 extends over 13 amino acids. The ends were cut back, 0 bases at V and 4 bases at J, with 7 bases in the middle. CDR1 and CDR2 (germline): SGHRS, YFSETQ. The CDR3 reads CASSLDRGYGYTF. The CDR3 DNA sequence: TGCGCCAGCAGCTTGGACCGCGGCTATGGCTACACCTTC.

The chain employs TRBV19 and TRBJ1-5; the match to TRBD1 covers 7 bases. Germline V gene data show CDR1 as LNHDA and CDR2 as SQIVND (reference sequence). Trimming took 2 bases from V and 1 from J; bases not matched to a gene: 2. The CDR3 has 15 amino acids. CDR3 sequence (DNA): TGTGCCAGTAGTATATCGGACAGGAGCAATCAGCCCCAGCATTTT. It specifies CASSISDRSNQPQHF. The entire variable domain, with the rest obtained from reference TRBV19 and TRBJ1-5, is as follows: DGGITQSPKYLFRKEGQNVTLSCEQNLNHDAMYWYRQDPGQGLRLIYYSQIVNDFQKGDIAEGYSVSREKKESFPLTVTSAQKNPTAFYLCASSISDRSNQPQHFGDGTRLSIL.

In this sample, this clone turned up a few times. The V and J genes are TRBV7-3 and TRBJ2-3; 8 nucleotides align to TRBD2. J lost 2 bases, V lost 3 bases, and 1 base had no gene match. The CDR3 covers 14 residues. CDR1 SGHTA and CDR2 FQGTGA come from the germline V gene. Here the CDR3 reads CASSLGLDTDTQYF. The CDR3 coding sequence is TGTGCCAGCAGCTTGGGACTAGACACAGATACGCAGTATTTT.

CDR3 amino acids: CASSFGQASGEQYF. CDR3 bases: TGTGCCAGCAGCTTTGGACAGGCTTCGGGCGAACAGTACTTC. The V and J genes are TRBV7-9 and TRBJ2-7; 7 bases are shared with TRBD1. The J segment lost 10 bases and the V segment lost 3 bases, leaving 12 bases of the junction unmatched. The CDR3 contains 14 residues. CDR1 and CDR2 (germline): SEHNR, FQNEAQ (reference sequence).

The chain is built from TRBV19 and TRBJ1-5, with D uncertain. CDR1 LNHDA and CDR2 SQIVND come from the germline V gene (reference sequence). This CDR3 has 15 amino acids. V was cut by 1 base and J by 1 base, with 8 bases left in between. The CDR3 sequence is CASSIVQISNQPQHF. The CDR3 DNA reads TGTGCCAGTAGTATAGTACAGATAAGCAATCAGCCCCAGCATTTT.

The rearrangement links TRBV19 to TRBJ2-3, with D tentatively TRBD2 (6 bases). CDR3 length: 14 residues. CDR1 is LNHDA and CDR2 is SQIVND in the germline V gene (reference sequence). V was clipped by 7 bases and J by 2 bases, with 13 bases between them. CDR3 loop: CASTDGTSTDTQYF. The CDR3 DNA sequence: TGTGCCAGTACGGACGGGACTTCCACAGATACGCAGTATTTT.

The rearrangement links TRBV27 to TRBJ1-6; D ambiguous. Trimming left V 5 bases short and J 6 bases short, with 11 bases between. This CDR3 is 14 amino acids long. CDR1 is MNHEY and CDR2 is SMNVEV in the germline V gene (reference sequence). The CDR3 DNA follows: TGTGCCAGCAGTCCAGTGGGCTTTAATTCACCCCTCCACTTT. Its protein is CASSPVGFNSPLHF.

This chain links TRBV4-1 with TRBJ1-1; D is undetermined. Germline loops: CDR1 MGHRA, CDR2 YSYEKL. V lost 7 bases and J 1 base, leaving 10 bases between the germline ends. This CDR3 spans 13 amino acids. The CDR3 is CASKAGPNTEAFF. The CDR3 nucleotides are TGCGCCAGCAAGGCAGGCCCGAACACTGAAGCTTTCTTT.

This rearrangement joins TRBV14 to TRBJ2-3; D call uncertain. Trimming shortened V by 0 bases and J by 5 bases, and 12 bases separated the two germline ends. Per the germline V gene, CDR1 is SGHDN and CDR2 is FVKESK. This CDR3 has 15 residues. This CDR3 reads CASSQDRIAGDTQYF. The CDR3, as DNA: TGTGCCAGCAGCCAAGATCGTATCGCCGGAGATACGCAGTATTTT.

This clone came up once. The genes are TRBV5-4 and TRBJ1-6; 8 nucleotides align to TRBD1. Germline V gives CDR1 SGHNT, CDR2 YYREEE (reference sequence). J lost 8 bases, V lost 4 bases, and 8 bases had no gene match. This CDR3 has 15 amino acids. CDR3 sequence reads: CASSPSGTGYSPLHF. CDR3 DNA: TGTGCCAGCAGCCCGTCCGGGACAGGTTATTCACCCCTCCACTTT.

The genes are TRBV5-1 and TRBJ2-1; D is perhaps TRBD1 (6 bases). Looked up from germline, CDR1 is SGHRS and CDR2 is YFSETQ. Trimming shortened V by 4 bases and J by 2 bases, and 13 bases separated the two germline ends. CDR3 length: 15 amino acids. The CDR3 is CASSIQGPAYNEQFF. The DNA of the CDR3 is TGCGCCAGCAGCATACAGGGCCCAGCCTACAATGAGCAGTTCTTC.

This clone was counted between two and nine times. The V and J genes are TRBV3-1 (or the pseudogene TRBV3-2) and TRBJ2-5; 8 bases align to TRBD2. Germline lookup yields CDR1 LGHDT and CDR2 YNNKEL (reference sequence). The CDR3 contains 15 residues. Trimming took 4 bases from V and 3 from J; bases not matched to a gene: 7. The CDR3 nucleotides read TGTGCCAGCAGCCCCGGGGGGGGCCTAAAAGAGACCCAGTACTTC. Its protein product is CASSPGGGLKETQYF.

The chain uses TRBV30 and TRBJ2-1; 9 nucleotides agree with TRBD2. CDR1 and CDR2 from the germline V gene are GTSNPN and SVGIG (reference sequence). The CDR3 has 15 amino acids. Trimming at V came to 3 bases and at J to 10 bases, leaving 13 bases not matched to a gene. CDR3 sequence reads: CAWSQTVGLATEQFF. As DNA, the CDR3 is TGTGCCTGGAGCCAAACCGTCGGACTAGCGACAGAGCAGTTCTTC.

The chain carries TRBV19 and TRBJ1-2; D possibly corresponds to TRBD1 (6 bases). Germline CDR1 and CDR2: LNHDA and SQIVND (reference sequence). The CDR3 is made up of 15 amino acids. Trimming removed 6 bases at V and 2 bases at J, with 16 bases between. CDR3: CASSSNQGRNYGYTF. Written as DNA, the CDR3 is TGTGCCAGTAGCTCCAACCAGGGGCGAAACTATGGCTACACCTTC.

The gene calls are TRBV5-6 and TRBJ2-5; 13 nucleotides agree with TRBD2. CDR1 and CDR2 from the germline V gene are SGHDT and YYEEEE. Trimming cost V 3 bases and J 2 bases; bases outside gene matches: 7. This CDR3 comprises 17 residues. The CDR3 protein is CASSSNPGLAGQETQYF. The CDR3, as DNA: TGTGCCAGCAGCTCCAATCCGGGACTAGCGGGGCAAGAGACCCAGTACTTC.